The 14 T cell receptor beta chains below come from one sample, sequenced in a study of T cells after yellow fever vaccination. Via MiXCR, TCRdb re-called the 5' RACE reads, giving one row per CDR3 protein. The profile covers hundreds of thousands of distinct CDR3 sequences, with 12% appearing a single time and 14% to 15% taken by the ten largest. Sequencing was performed on PBMCs, taken on the day of the yellow fever booster vaccination. The receptors shown here come from a man aged 30-40 years who received the YFV17D yellow fever vaccine.

This chain joins TRBV5-1 and TRBJ1-2; D not certain. The germline gives CDR1 SGHRS, CDR2 YFSETQ. The CDR3 has 14 residues. Trimming stripped 0 bases from V and 3 bases from J, with 9 bases between. The CDR3 is CASSLDYGHYGYTF. In nucleotides, the CDR3 is TGCGCCAGCAGCTTGGATTACGGACACTATGGCTACACCTTC.

Only a few counts were recorded for this clonotype. This chain connects TRBV5-1 to TRBJ2-7; D gene uncertain. Looked up from germline, CDR1 is SGHRS and CDR2 is YFSETQ. The CDR3 is 11 residues long. V shed 0 bases and J shed 8 bases, with 6 bases lying between them. CDR3 region: CASSLGGKQYF. DNA of the CDR3: TGCGCCAGCAGCTTGGGTGGGAAGCAGTACTTC.

The rearrangement uses TRBV11-2 and TRBJ2-5; no reliable D call. Germline V gene lookup returns CDR1 SGHAT and CDR2 FQNNGV. The CDR3 is made up of 13 amino acids. Trimming removed 2 bases from V and 5 bases from J, with 9 bases in between. CDR3 residues: CASSLRPAETQYF. CDR3 nucleotides: TGTGCCAGCAGCTTACGCCCGGCTGAGACCCAGTACTTC.

This chain uses TRBV10-3 with TRBJ1-2; D possibly corresponds to TRBD1 (5 bases). Trimming took 7 bases from V and 4 from J, leaving 19 bases between them. CDR1 is ENHRY, CDR2 SYGVKD, per germline. This CDR3 contains 15 residues. CDR3 region: CAITMTESYGYGYTF. CDR3 bases: TGTGCCATCACCATGACAGAATCTTACGGCTATGGCTACACCTTC.

In its sample, this clonotype was seen a few times. The V gene is TRBV7-2, the J gene TRBJ1-4, with D hard to call. This CDR3 comprises 14 residues. Germline lookup yields CDR1 SGHTA and CDR2 FQGNSA. V dropped 5 bases and J dropped 5 bases, with 12 bases sitting between them. Written as DNA, the CDR3 is TGTGCCAGCAGCCCAGCGGCGGGGAATGAAAAACTGTTTTTT. Its protein is CASSPAAGNEKLFF. The full variable domain, completed using reference TRBV7-2 and TRBJ1-4, is GAGVSQSPSNKVTEKGKDVELRCDPISGHTALYWYRQSLGQGLEFLIYFQGNSAPDKSGLPSDRFSAERTGGSVSTLTIQRTQQEDSAVYLCASSPAAGNEKLFFGSGTQLSVL.

The chain combines TRBV4-2 with TRBJ2-2; D is unresolved. Trimming took 0 bases from V and 15 from J, leaving 17 bases between them. Germline lookup yields CDR1 LGHNA and CDR2 YNFKEQ. This CDR3 is 14 amino acids long. The CDR3 reads CASSQDPPPPQLFF. Here the CDR3 DNA reads TGTGCCAGCAGCCAAGATCCCCCTCCCCCCCAGTTGTTTTTT.

This clonotype was seen a handful of times. The genes are TRBV20-1 and TRBJ1-6, with D possibly being TRBD1 (5 bases). Trimming pared 3 bases from V and 9 bases from J, leaving 18 bases between. Germline V gene sequence: CDR1 DFQATT, CDR2 SNEGSKA (reference sequence). There are 15 residues in the CDR3. The CDR3 region is CSASQTGGGSSPLHF. The CDR3 region has the DNA TGCAGTGCTAGCCAAACCGGGGGTGGAAGTTCACCCCTCCACTTT.

The chain joins TRBV12-3 or TRBV12-4 to TRBJ2-7; TRBD2 matches 7 bases. After removal of 2 bases from V and 2 bases from J, the junction contained 3 bases not matched to a gene. The CDR3 consists of 14 residues. In nucleotides, the CDR3 is TGTGCCAGCAGTTTACGCGGGAGTACCTACGAGCAGTACTTC. It specifies CASSLRGSTYEQYF.

The V and J genes are TRBV12-3 or TRBV12-4 and TRBJ2-5; 8 bases match TRBD2. The CDR3 loop spans 13 amino acids. J lost 5 bases, V lost 6 bases, and 5 bases had no gene match. CDR3 sequence reads: CASSQLAVETQYF. The CDR3, as DNA: TGTGCCAGCAGCCAACTAGCGGTGGAGACCCAGTACTTC.

There are a few counts of this clonotype. Compared with germline, one end of the junction differs, possibly owing to a read error. The J gene is TRBJ2-7, the V gene TRBV7-7; D gene uncertain. CDR1 is SSHAT and CDR2 is FNYEAQ in the germline V gene (reference sequence). The CDR3 loop spans 13 amino acids. The CDR3 spells CASSLMETYEQYF. The CDR3 DNA follows: TGTGCTAGCAGCTTAATGGAGACCTACGAGCAGTACTTC. Variable domain in full (rest from reference TRBV7-7 and TRBJ2-7): GAGVSQSPRYKVTKRGQDVTLRCDPISSHATLYWYQQALGQGPEFLTYFNYEAQPDKSGLPSDRFSAERPEGSISTLTIQRTEQRDSAMYRCASSLMETYEQYFGPGTRLTVT.

The rearrangement uses TRBV6-2 or TRBV6-3 and TRBJ2-5; unclear D gene. Trimming stripped 5 bases from V and 7 bases from J, with 8 bases between. The CDR3 has 11 residues. From germline, CDR1 is MNHEY and CDR2 SVGEGT. CDR3 bases: TGTGCCAGCAGTCAATCCGGGACCCAGTACTTC. Translating gives CASSQSGTQYF.

This rearrangement joins TRBV7-9 to TRBJ2-1; TRBD2 matches 7 bases. The CDR3 consists of 15 residues. Germline V lookup: CDR1 SEHNR, CDR2 FQNEAQ (reference sequence). V was clipped by 6 bases and J by 8 bases; unmatched bases: 13. The CDR3 DNA reads as TGTGCCAGCAGTGACCCGGAGCGGGATATTTATGAGCAGTTCTTC. Its protein product is CASSDPERDIYEQFF.

This clonotype has more than one count but fewer than ten. This CDR3 reads CASSPQKEYEQYF. CDR3 sequence (DNA): TGTGCCAGCTCACCGCAAAAAGAATACGAGCAGTACTTC. V usage is TRBV18 and J usage is TRBJ2-7; D gene uncertain. The germline gives CDR1 KGHSH, CDR2 LQKENI. Trimming removed 3 bases from V and 4 bases from J, with 10 bases in between. This CDR3 comprises 13 residues.

The gene calls are TRBV7-9 and TRBJ2-1; D may be TRBD2 (5 bases). Germline CDR1 SEHNR, CDR2 FQNEAQ (reference sequence). V was clipped by 4 bases and J by 9 bases, with 13 bases between them. The CDR3 runs to 13 residues. This CDR3 reads CASSSSSIGEQFF. CDR3 nucleotide sequence: TGTGCCAGCAGCTCCTCTAGCATAGGTGAGCAGTTCTTC.